This entry lists 11 T cell receptor beta chains sequenced from one sample in a study of T cell responses to AZD1222 COVID-19 vaccine. Here immunoSEQ multiplex PCR was the method, and the copy in TCRdb shows in-frame clones only, minus some. The sample contains 150,000 to 180,000 clones, approximately 90% of which appear only once. The sequenced sample was peripheral blood, obtained on day 0 of AZD1222 vaccination. The receptors originated from an adult in good health.

The CDR3 loop reads CAKRRTYEQYF. As DNA, the CDR3 is TGTGCCAAGCGGAGAACCTACGAGCAGTACTTC. This chain uses TRBV11-3 with TRBJ2-7; tentatively, D is TRBD2 (5 bases). The germline V gene has CDR1 SGHNT and CDR2 YENEEA. V was clipped by 10 bases and J by 2 bases, with 9 bases between them. The CDR3 totals 11 residues. The entire variable domain, with the rest obtained from reference TRBV11-3 and TRBJ2-7, is as follows: EAGVVQSPRYKIIEKKQPVAFWCNPISGHNTLYWYLQNLGQGPELLIRYENEEAVDDSQLPKDRFSAERLKGVDSTLKIQPAELGDSAVYLCAKRRTYEQYFGPGTRLTVT.

This chain joins TRBV6-5 and TRBJ2-7; no definite D call. The length of the CDR3 is 14 residues. V lost 7 bases, J lost 0 bases, and 13 bases lay in between. Germline V lookup: CDR1 MNHEY, CDR2 SVGAGI. The CDR3 sequence: CASIKKTSSYEQYF. The CDR3 DNA reads TGTGCCAGCATTAAAAAGACATCCTCCTACGAGCAGTACTTC.

This chain joins TRBV27 and TRBJ2-3, with 7 bases aligning to TRBD1. There are 15 residues in the CDR3. The V segment lost 3 bases and the J segment 1 base; nucleotides outside the gene matches: 4. CDR1 MNHEY and CDR2 SMNVEV come from the germline V gene (reference sequence). The CDR3, as DNA: TGTGCCAGCAGTTTTGACAGGGCCGGCACAGATACGCAGTATTTT. This codes for CASSFDRAGTDTQYF.

This clone was picked up a small number of times. DNA of the CDR3: TGTGCCAGCAGCACCTCACAAGAGAGGTATAATTCACCCCTCCACTTT. It translates to CASSTSQERYNSPLHF. The chain carries TRBV21-1 and TRBJ1-6. TRBV21-1 is annotated as a pseudogene. This CDR3 contains 16 residues.

As for this clone: Different DNA sequences within this sample yield the same CDR3. The J gene is TRBJ1-1, the V gene TRBV6-5; 9 nucleotides agree with TRBD1. V gave up 6 bases and J gave up 5 bases; unmatched junction bases: 7. This CDR3 is 14 amino acids long. Per germline, CDR1 MNHEY and CDR2 SVGAGI. CDR3 DNA sequence: TGTGCCAGCAGAGCTCCGGGACAGGGAACTGAAGCTTTCTTT. Residues: CASRAPGQGTEAFF.

The chain has TRBV7-9 and TRBJ2-1; 8 positions match TRBD1. This CDR3 has 14 amino acids. From germline, CDR1 is SEHNR and CDR2 FQNEAQ (reference sequence). V lost 3 bases to trimming and J lost 8 bases; unmatched junction nucleotides: 6. The CDR3 is CASSFSDREDEQFF. The CDR3 nucleotides are TGTGCCAGCAGCTTTTCGGACAGGGAGGATGAGCAGTTCTTC.

Written as DNA, the CDR3 is TGTGCCAGCTCCCAGGGACAGGGCTGGAACACTGAAGCTTTCTTT. The encoded protein is CASSQGQGWNTEAFF. V gene TRBV18 combines with J gene TRBJ1-1; 9 bases fit TRBD1. The CDR3 consists of 15 residues. After removal of 6 bases from V and 1 base from J, the junction contained 6 bases not matched to a gene. Germline assignment: CDR1 KGHSH and CDR2 LQKENI.

The rearrangement links TRBV6-5 to TRBJ2-1; D not resolved. There are 13 residues in the CDR3. V lost 6 bases, J lost 12 bases, and 18 bases lay in between. Per germline, CDR1 MNHEY and CDR2 SVGAGI. The DNA for the CDR3 is TGTGCCAGCAGCGCCCTGATTATTAACTCGCAGTTCTTC. Translated, it gives CASSALIINSQFF.

The rearrangement links TRBV19 to TRBJ1-6; D uncertain. The CDR3 is made up of 13 amino acids. V lost 1 base and J lost 10, with 8 bases in between. Germline V gene data show CDR1 as LNHDA and CDR2 as SQIVND (reference sequence). The CDR3 DNA follows: TGTGCCAGTAGTATAGGCACGGGATCACCCCTCCACTTT. This codes for CASSIGTGSPLHF.

V gene TRBV7-8 combines with J gene TRBJ2-1; 8 bases fit TRBD2. J gave up 1 base and V 11 bases, and 7 bases lay outside the gene matches. The CDR3 runs 14 residues. Germline-derived CDR1 and CDR2 are SGHVS and FQNEAQ. CDR3 protein: CASSGGGSYNEQFF. The CDR3 region has the DNA TGTGCCTCGTCAGGCGGGGGGTCCTACAATGAGCAGTTCTTC.

This sequence joins TRBV5-1 and TRBJ1-1, with 7 bases fitting TRBD1. In germline, CDR1 is SGHRS, CDR2 YFSETQ. CDR3 length equals 15 residues. The CDR3 coding sequence is TGCCAAAGCGCGCAAGGGACAGAGCTGAACACTGAAGCTTTCTTT. Residues: CQSAQGTELNTEAFF. The full variable domain, rest sourced from reference TRBV5-1 and TRBJ1-1, is KAGVTQTPRYLIKTRGQQVTLSCSPISGHRSVSWYQQTPGQGLQFLFEYFSETQRNKGNFPGRFSGRQFSNSRSEMNVSTLELGDSALYLCQSAQGTELNTEAFFGQGTRLTVV.